This T cell receptor beta chain was obtained from a study of Tregs in tolerant kidney transplant recipients. V lost 2 bases and J lost 3; bases outside the gene matches: 6. The CDR3 has 15 amino acids. Germline-derived CDR1 and CDR2 are SGHNT and YYREEE (reference sequence). The protocol was immunoSEQ multiplex PCR, while the TCRdb copy is restricted to in-frame clones and leaves out a portion. The sample lists tens of thousands of clones, about 83% occurring once. V and J are TRBV5-4 and TRBJ2-7; TRBD2 matches 9 bases. This TCR was recovered from a human donor in good health. Sequences were obtained from CD4+ T cells from blood. In nucleotides, the CDR3 is TGTGCCAGCAGCTTTAGGACTAGCGACAACTACGAGCAGTACTTC. It yields the protein CASSFRTSDNYEQYF.